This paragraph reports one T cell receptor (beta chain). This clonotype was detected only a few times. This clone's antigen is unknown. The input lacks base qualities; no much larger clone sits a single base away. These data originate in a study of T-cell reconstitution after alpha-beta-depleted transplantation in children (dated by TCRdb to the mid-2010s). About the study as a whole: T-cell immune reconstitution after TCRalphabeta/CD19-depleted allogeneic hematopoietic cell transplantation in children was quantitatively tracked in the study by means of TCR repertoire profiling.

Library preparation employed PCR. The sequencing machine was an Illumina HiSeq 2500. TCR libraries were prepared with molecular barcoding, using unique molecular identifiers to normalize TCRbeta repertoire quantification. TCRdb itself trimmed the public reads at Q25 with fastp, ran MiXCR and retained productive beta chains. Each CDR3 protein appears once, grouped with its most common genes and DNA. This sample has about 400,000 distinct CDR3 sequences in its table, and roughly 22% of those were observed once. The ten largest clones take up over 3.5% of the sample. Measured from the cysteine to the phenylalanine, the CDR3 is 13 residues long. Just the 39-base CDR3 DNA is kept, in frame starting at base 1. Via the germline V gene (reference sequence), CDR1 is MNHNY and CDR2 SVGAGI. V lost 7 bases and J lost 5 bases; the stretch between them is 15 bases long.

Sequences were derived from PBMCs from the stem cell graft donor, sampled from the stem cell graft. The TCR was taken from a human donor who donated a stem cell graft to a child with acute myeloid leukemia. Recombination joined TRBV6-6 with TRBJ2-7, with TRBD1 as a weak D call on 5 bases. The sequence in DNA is TGTGCCAGCAATAGGGGTTCCCCCCACGAGCAGTACTTC. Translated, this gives CASNRGSPHEQYF.